A selection of T cell receptor beta chains follows, all from one sample in a study of T cells after yellow fever vaccination. TCRdb analysed the 5' RACE reads with MiXCR anew, one entry per CDR3 protein. Seen here are 620,000 or so distinct CDR3 sequences, about 15% observed once, and the top ten hold about 18%. This material consisted of PBMCs, taken 4 to 5 days after the first yellow fever vaccination. The receptor set was obtained from a man between 18 and 29 years old who received the YFV17D yellow fever vaccine. The CDR3 runs from the conserved cysteine through the conserved F or W. The D gene is left open where the match is weak. Clone sizes are given selectively: once, few, many, or a class where the clone is expanded.

clone_size	d_call	j_call	cdr3_length	v_call	cdr3_nt	cdr3_aa
-	TRBD2	TRBJ2-1	16	TRBV3-1	TGTGCCAGCAGCTCCGGGGCGGGGGGGTTAAACAATGAGCAGTTCTTC	CASSSGAGGLNNEQFF
-	TRBD2	TRBJ2-4	16	TRBV28	TGTGCCAGCAGTACAAGTACTAGCGGGGGACAAAACATTCAGTACTTC	CASSTSTSGGQNIQYF
-	TRBD2	TRBJ2-3	16	TRBV19	TGTGCCAGTAGTCCAACTAGCGGGGGCGCTCTGGATACGCAGTATTTT	CASSPTSGGALDTQYF
few	TRBD2	TRBJ2-3	16	TRBV20-1	TGCAGTGCTACAAAATGGACTAGCGGGGACCCAGATACGCAGTATTTT	CSATKWTSGDPDTQYF
once	-	TRBJ1-2	12	TRBV29-1	TGCAGCGTCACCACGGGGGACTATGGCTACACCTTC	CSVTTGDYGYTF
-	-	TRBJ1-5	14	TRBV9	TGTGCCAGCAGCGCCCGGGACCGCCTGACGCCCCAGCATTTT	CASSARDRLTPQHF
few	-	TRBJ2-2	15	TRBV7-2	TGTGCCAGCAGCCTTACTTGGGAAGGCTCCGGGGAGCTGTTTTTT	CASSLTWEGSGELFF
many	-	TRBJ2-5	16	TRBV4-2	TGTGCCAGCAGCCAAGAAGGAACTAGAAAATCGGAGACCCAGTACTTC	CASSQEGTRKSETQYF
-	TRBD2	TRBJ2-1	14	TRBV20-1	TGCAGTGCCGAATCACGGGGGGGGTACAATGAGCAGTTCTTC	CSAESRGGYNEQFF
-	-	TRBJ2-3	12	TRBV5-6	TGTGCCAGCAGCTCACTCGTAGATACGCAGTATTTT	CASSSLVDTQYF
few	-	TRBJ2-7	13	TRBV7-6	TGTGCCAGCAGCCTTAGACAGGATCGGGAGCAGTACTTC	CASSLRQDREQYF
many	-	TRBJ1-1	11	TRBV7-8	TGTGCCAGCAGCCATACAGGGGAAGCTTTCTTT	CASSHTGEAFF
-	TRBD1	TRBJ1-2	15	TRBV9	TGTGCCAGCAGCGTCCGGGACAGACTTAACTATGGCTACACCTTC	CASSVRDRLNYGYTF
-	-	TRBJ1-4	13	TRBV30	TGTGCCTGGAGTGAGCCGACGGAGGAAAAACTGTTTTTT	CAWSEPTEEKLFF
-	-	TRBJ2-3	15	TRBV7-6	TGTGCCAGCAGGAGCTTACGGGGCCGCACAGATACGCAGTATTTT	CASRSLRGRTDTQYF
few	TRBD1	TRBJ2-1	14	TRBV12-3/TRBV12-4	TGTGCCAGCACCCACAGGGGGGCCTACAATGAGCAGTTCTTC	CASTHRGAYNEQFF
few	-	TRBJ2-6	13	TRBV30	TGTGCCTGGAGCCGGGTTGGGGCCAACGTCCTGACTTTC	CAWSRVGANVLTF
-	-	TRBJ1-6	15	TRBV12-3/TRBV12-4	TGTGCCAGCAGTTTAGATTTTGGGGCTAATTCACCCCTCCACTTT	CASSLDFGANSPLHF
-	-	TRBJ2-1	14	TRBV4-2	TGTGCCAGCAGCCAAGATACCCTCTACAATGAGCAGTTCTTC	CASSQDTLYNEQFF
few	-	TRBJ1-1	15	TRBV4-2	TGTGCCAGCAGCCTGATTGACCGTCCGAACACTGAAGCTTTCTTT	CASSLIDRPNTEAFF
-	-	TRBJ1-5	14	TRBV6-2/TRBV6-3	TGTGCCAGCAGCCCAGTAAATAGCAATCAGCCCCAGCATTTT	CASSPVNSNQPQHF
-	-	TRBJ2-4	14	TRBV5-4	TGTGCCATTGAAGAAGGGTCGGGCAAAAACATTCAGTACTTC	CAIEEGSGKNIQYF
-	-	TRBJ2-3	15	TRBV9	TGTGCCAGCAGCGTAGCCCCCGTCCGTCTCCATACGCAGTATTTT	CASSVAPVRLHTQYF
few	-	TRBJ2-1	16	TRBV24-1	TGTGCCACCAGTGATTTACCCAAGGCGGGCCCCAATGAGCAGTTCTTC	CATSDLPKAGPNEQFF
few	-	TRBJ1-2	13	TRBV28	TGTGCCAGCAATTCGAACACTAACTATGGCTACACCTTC	CASNSNTNYGYTF
few	-	TRBJ1-5	13	TRBV30	TGTGCCTGGAGTATGGGCGGCAATCAGCCCCAGCATTTT	CAWSMGGNQPQHF
-	-	TRBJ2-3	15	TRBV2	TGTGCCAGCTGCGGTGGGGACACTAGCACAGATACGCAGTATTTT	CASCGGDTSTDTQYF
-	-	TRBJ1-4	14	TRBV12-3/TRBV12-4	TGTGCCAGCAGTACGGAGGTTGGAGGTGAAAAACTGTTTTTT	CASSTEVGGEKLFF
few	TRBD1	TRBJ2-2	15	TRBV2	TGTGCCACCTCGATGCAGGGGGTCAACACCGGGGAGCTGTTTTTT	CATSMQGVNTGELFF
-	TRBD1	TRBJ2-3	14	TRBV20-1	TGCAGTTCTGAGGACAGGGGGCGAGCAGATACGCAGTATTTT	CSSEDRGRADTQYF
-	-	TRBJ2-1	17	TRBV6-5	TGTGCCAGCAGTTACTCACGTTCCGCGGCCTTCTACAATGAGCAGTTCTTC	CASSYSRSAAFYNEQFF
-	-	TRBJ2-1	17	TRBV7-3	TGTGCCAGCAGCCCGCGTCACAGTCCTAGCTCCTACAATGAGCAGTTCTTC	CASSPRHSPSSYNEQFF
few	TRBD1	TRBJ2-5	16	TRBV5-4	TGTGCCAGCAGCTCCGAAGAGGGGGCTGGACGAGAGACCCAGTACTTC	CASSSEEGAGRETQYF
few	-	TRBJ1-1	13	TRBV30	TGTGCCTGGGGACGGGGATTGAACACTGAAGCTTTCTTT	CAWGRGLNTEAFF
-	-	TRBJ2-1	13	TRBV5-1	TGCGCCAGCAGGGGTGGGAACCTGAATGAGCAGTTCTTC	CASRGGNLNEQFF
-	-	TRBJ2-1	14	TRBV7-2	TGTGCCAGCAGCTGGAGCCAGCAGTACAATGAGCAGTTCTTC	CASSWSQQYNEQFF
-	-	TRBJ2-2	14	TRBV6-2/TRBV6-3	TGTGCCAGCAGTTACTCACGGGAAACCGGGGAGCTGTTTTTT	CASSYSRETGELFF
few	-	TRBJ2-2	19	TRBV4-1	TGCGCCAGCAGCCAAGAATGGCACGGTAACGAACTTAGCACCGGGGAGCTGTTTTTT	CASSQEWHGNELSTGELFF
few	TRBD1	TRBJ1-5	16	TRBV5-1	TGCGCCAGCAGCGCATCACCGTCACAGGGGATTCAGCCCCAGCATTTT	CASSASPSQGIQPQHF
few	-	TRBJ2-7	14	TRBV4-1	TGCGCCAGCAGCCATCGGGGAATCTCCTACGAGCAGTACTTC	CASSHRGISYEQYF
few	TRBD1	TRBJ2-1	16	TRBV12-3/TRBV12-4	TGTGCCAGCAGTCCGAGCGACAGGGGAAGTTACAATGAGCAGTTCTTC	CASSPSDRGSYNEQFF
-	TRBD2	TRBJ2-1	16	TRBV20-1	TGCAGTGCTAGAGATCGCGGTAGCGGGGGGGACAATGAGCAGTTCTTC	CSARDRGSGGDNEQFF
-	-	TRBJ1-2	16	TRBV12-3/TRBV12-4	TGTGCCAGCAGTCACCCAACAGGTCCGGGGGTGAATGGCTACACCTTC	CASSHPTGPGVNGYTF